This T cell receptor beta chain came from a study of T cells after yellow fever vaccination. Study-wide results and limits: CD4 and CD8 compartments shared a small share of clonotypes.

The CDR3 contains 15 residues. CDR1 SGDLS and CDR2 YYNGEE come from the germline V gene. V shed 3 bases and J 7 bases; nucleotides not matched to a gene: 7. Comments on this clonotype: Its matching antigen is unknown.

One entry per CDR3 protein, called by TCRdb with MiXCR from the 5' RACE reads. The sample holds under 200,000 distinct CDR3 sequences, roughly 9.6% seen once. The J gene is TRBJ2-2, the V gene TRBV9, with TRBD1 matching 9 bases. The receptor was derived from a man aged 18 to 30 who received the YFV17D yellow fever vaccine. The material sequenced was CD8+ T cells sorted from PBMCs, taken 15 days after the yellow fever booster vaccination. CDR3 in DNA: TGTGCCAGCAGCGCCCCACAGGGGGCTTACGGGGAGCTGTTTTTT. Protein product: CASSAPQGAYGELFF.